Shown below are 27 T cell receptor beta chains from a single sample sequenced in a study of cytomegalovirus exposure and HLA in healthy donors. Primers for the PCR totalled 60 Vbeta and 13 Jbeta. Clones were sequenced by immunoSEQ multiplex PCR, and TCRdb holds only the in-frame ones, with some missing. This sample has 95,000 to 110,000 clones, with over 70% found just once. Sequenced sample: PBMCs. The receptors stem from a man aged 25 to 40 in good health and CMV-seronegative.

The chain employs TRBV14 and TRBJ2-7; 7 nucleotides align to TRBD2. CDR3 length equals 15 residues. CDR1 and CDR2 from the germline V gene are SGHDN and FVKESK. The J segment lost 2 bases and the V segment lost 6 bases, leaving 10 bases of the junction unmatched. The CDR3 region has the DNA TGTGCCAGCAGTCTCATGCCAGCGGGACCCTACGAGCAGTACTTC. This translates into CASSLMPAGPYEQYF.

The chain links TRBV5-1 to TRBJ1-4, with 9 bases matching TRBD1. The CDR3 covers 16 residues. Germline values: CDR1 SGHRS, CDR2 YFSETQ. V was pared by 3 bases and J by 0 bases, with 3 bases of the junction left unmatched. Here the CDR3 DNA reads TGCGCCAGCAGCTGGGGACAGGGAGCAACTAATGAAAAACTGTTTTTT. This codes for CASSWGQGATNEKLFF. Full variable domain (remainder filled in from reference TRBV5-1 and TRBJ1-4): KAGVTQTPRYLIKTRGQQVTLSCSPISGHRSVSWYQQTPGQGLQFLFEYFSETQRNKGNFPGRFSGRQFSNSRSEMNVSTLELGDSALYLCASSWGQGATNEKLFFGSGTQLSVL.

The chain employs TRBV5-1 and TRBJ1-1; TRBD1 is a possible D gene (6 bases). Germline CDR1 reads SGHRS; CDR2 reads YFSETQ. V was trimmed by 0 bases and J by 1 base, leaving 10 bases between them. CDR3 length equals 15 residues. CDR3 sequence (DNA): TGCGCCAGCAGCTTGGAGGGGGGGCGGAACACTGAAGCTTTCTTT. It specifies CASSLEGGRNTEAFF. The full variable domain, rest sourced from reference TRBV5-1 and TRBJ1-1, is KAGVTQTPRYLIKTRGQQVTLSCSPISGHRSVSWYQQTPGQGLQFLFEYFSETQRNKGNFPGRFSGRQFSNSRSEMNVSTLELGDSALYLCASSLEGGRNTEAFFGQGTRLTVV.

The chain links TRBV20-1 to TRBJ2-7; tentative D call: TRBD1 (5 bases). The CDR3 runs to 11 residues. CDR1 is DFQATT, CDR2 SNEGSKA, per germline (reference sequence). The ends were cut back, 6 bases at V and 4 bases at J, with 10 bases in the middle. The CDR3 sequence: CSARAAYEQYF. The CDR3 nucleotides are TGCAGTGCCAGGGCGGCATACGAGCAGTACTTC.

The rearrangement uses TRBV6-6 and TRBJ2-5, with 7 bases lining up with TRBD2. CDR1 is MNHNY and CDR2 is SVGAGI in the germline V gene (reference sequence). This CDR3 has 16 amino acids. After removal of 2 bases from V and 3 bases from J, the junction contained 9 bases not matched to a gene. CDR3 in amino acids: CASSYHPGTMEETQYF. CDR3 sequence (DNA): TGTGCCAGCAGTTACCATCCGGGGACTATGGAAGAGACCCAGTACTTC.

The chain has TRBV7-3 and TRBJ2-1, with D possibly TRBD2 on 6 matching bases. From germline, CDR1 is SGHTA and CDR2 FQGTGA. This CDR3 contains 14 residues. The V gene lost 5 bases and the J gene lost 4 bases, with 12 bases spanning the gap. CDR3 DNA: TGTGCCAGCAGCCTAGCGTTCGGATACAATGAGCAGTTCTTC. It specifies CASSLAFGYNEQFF.

The chain recombines TRBV30 with TRBJ1-1; 8 positions match TRBD1. CDR3 size: 15 residues. Germline V gives CDR1 GTSNPN, CDR2 SVGIG (reference sequence). V shed 3 bases and J 4 bases; nucleotides not matched to a gene: 10. The CDR3 spells CAWSRLDREGTEAFF. The CDR3, as DNA: TGTGCCTGGAGCCGCTTGGACAGGGAAGGCACTGAAGCTTTCTTT.

The rearrangement links TRBV4-1 to TRBJ2-5, with 11 bases aligning to TRBD2. The CDR3 is made up of 14 amino acids. V gave up 4 bases and J gave up 3 bases; unmatched junction bases: 1. Germline V gene sequence: CDR1 MGHRA, CDR2 YSYEKL. Here the CDR3 DNA reads TGCGCCAGCAGCCCGACTAGCGGGGAAGAGACCCAGTACTTC. Its protein is CASSPTSGEETQYF.

This clone has just one count. The chain carries TRBV5-1 and TRBJ2-7; 11 bases match TRBD1. This CDR3 is 16 amino acids long. J lost 5 bases, V lost 0 bases, and 7 bases had no gene match. Germline CDR1 and CDR2: SGHRS and YFSETQ. CDR3 amino acids: CASSLASGTGGHEQYF. The DNA for the CDR3 is TGCGCCAGCAGCTTGGCTTCCGGGACAGGGGGGCACGAGCAGTACTTC.

This clone has a single count. The V call is TRBV7-2, the J call TRBJ2-4; 10 nucleotides align to TRBD2. The ends lost 5 bases at V and 4 bases at J; junction bases unmatched: 5. CDR1 is SGHTA and CDR2 is FQGNSA in the germline V gene. This CDR3 comprises 15 residues. Here the CDR3 DNA reads TGTGCCAGCAGCCAAGGACTAGCGGAGAAAAACATTCAGTACTTC. As protein: CASSQGLAEKNIQYF.

The rearrangement uses TRBV9 and TRBJ2-1; D uncertain. CDR1 and CDR2 from the germline V gene are SGDLS and YYNGEE. The V end was cut by 3 bases, the J end by 4 bases, with 8 bases between. CDR3 length: 13 residues. CDR3 sequence reads: CASSAQQYNEQFF. The CDR3, as DNA: TGTGCCAGCAGCGCACAACAATACAATGAGCAGTTCTTC.

The chain links TRBV4-1 to TRBJ1-1; 7 bases fit TRBD1. Trimming took 2 bases from V and 4 from J; bases not matched to a gene: 7. The CDR3 sequence is 15 residues long. CDR1 and CDR2 (germline): MGHRA, YSYEKL. CDR3 amino acids: CASSQLTGLFTEAFF. CDR3 nucleotides: TGCGCCAGCAGCCAACTGACAGGGCTGTTCACTGAAGCTTTCTTT.

This clone turned up a few times. This sequence joins TRBV19 and TRBJ2-6; TRBD1 matches at 8 bases. The CDR3 contains 16 residues. V trimming: 7 bases; J trimming: 4 bases; junction bases outside the gene matches: 9. Germline assignment: CDR1 LNHDA and CDR2 SQIVND (reference sequence). CDR3 nucleotide sequence: TGTGCCAGTACCCTGGACAGGGTGAAGGGGGCCAACGTCCTGACTTTC. Its protein is CASTLDRVKGANVLTF.

This rearrangement joins TRBV2 to TRBJ2-4; D is uncertain. V was trimmed by 2 bases and J by 11 bases, leaving 7 bases between them. This CDR3 has 11 residues. Germline CDR1 is SNHLY and CDR2 is FYNNEI. The DNA for the CDR3 is TGTGCCAGCAGTGAACGGGTGGTTCAGTACTTC. Protein: CASSERVVQYF. Together with reference TRBV2 and TRBJ2-4, the CDR3 gives the full variable domain: EPEVTQTPSHQVTQMGQEVILRCVPISNHLYFYWYRQILGQKVEFLVSFYNNEISEKSEIFDDQFSVERPDGSNFTLKIRSTKLEDSAMYFCASSERVVQYFGAGTRLSVL.

This chain joins TRBV4-1 and TRBJ2-7; 8 bases map to TRBD2. There are 16 residues in the CDR3. Germline trimming cut 2 bases from V and 1 base from J; bases unmatched to any gene: 7. The germline V gene has CDR1 MGHRA and CDR2 YSYEKL. In DNA, the CDR3 is TGCGCCAGCAGCCAACCCCCCGGGGGGGGGTCCTACGAGCAGTACTTC. Protein sequence: CASSQPPGGGSYEQYF.

This clone has a single count. This sequence joins TRBV2 and TRBJ2-7, with TRBD2 identical over 10 bases. This CDR3 comprises 16 residues. Germline V lookup: CDR1 SNHLY, CDR2 FYNNEI. V was clipped by 0 bases and J by 5 bases; unmatched bases: 7. The CDR3: CASSEASSGSKNEQYF. The CDR3 DNA reads as TGTGCCAGCAGTGAAGCCTCTAGCGGGAGTAAAAACGAGCAGTACTTC.

This chain links TRBV10-2 with TRBJ2-5; 7 positions agree with TRBD1. The germline CDR1 and CDR2 sequences are WSHSY and SAAADI. This CDR3 is built from 13 residues. Trimming cost V 7 bases and J 1 base; bases outside gene matches: 3. The CDR3 loop reads CASTRDSQETQYF. CDR3 nucleotide sequence: TGCGCCAGCACCCGGGACAGCCAAGAGACCCAGTACTTC.

There are a few counts of this clone. The genes are TRBV4-1 and TRBJ2-7; perhaps TRBD1 as D (6 bases). Germline CDR1 reads MGHRA; CDR2 reads YSYEKL. The CDR3 consists of 16 residues. V was pared by 1 base and J by 1 base, with 14 bases between. The CDR3 DNA follows: TGCGCCAGCAGCCAAGCTTTGACAGGTCCTTCCTACGAGCAGTACTTC. Protein product: CASSQALTGPSYEQYF.

The chain carries TRBV5-4 and TRBJ1-2; the match to TRBD1 covers 8 bases. The CDR3 length is 14 residues. The germline V gene has CDR1 SGHNT and CDR2 YYREEE (reference sequence). J lost 2 bases, V lost 3 bases, and 3 bases had no gene match. The CDR3 nucleotides read TGTGCCAGCAGCTATCAGGGGGCGAACTATGGCTACACCTTC. It specifies CASSYQGANYGYTF.

In nucleotides, the CDR3 is TGTGCCAGCACCTCGACGGGGGAAAACACTGAAGCTTTCTTT. Its translation: CASTSTGENTEAFF. The chain has TRBV28 and TRBJ1-1, with D maybe TRBD1 (5 bases). The germline V gene has CDR1 MDHEN and CDR2 SYDVKM. The CDR3 is made up of 14 amino acids. The ends were cut back, 7 bases at V and 2 bases at J, with 14 bases in the middle.

The J gene is TRBJ2-2, the V gene TRBV19, with 8 bases lining up with TRBD1. The CDR3 is 14 amino acids. From germline, CDR1 is LNHDA and CDR2 SQIVND (reference sequence). V lost 3 bases and J lost 6; bases outside the gene matches: 3. Written as DNA, the CDR3 is TGTGCCAGTAGTATGGTACAGGGGGCCGGGGAGCTGTTTTTT. Its translation is CASSMVQGAGELFF.

The V call is TRBV19, the J call TRBJ2-7; D is possibly TRBD2 (5 bases). CDR1 and CDR2 from the germline V gene are LNHDA and SQIVND (reference sequence). The CDR3 is made up of 14 amino acids. The ends were cut back, 5 bases at V and 0 bases at J, with 11 bases in the middle. In DNA form, the CDR3 reads TGTGCCAGTAGTGTAAAAGGGAGCTCCTACGAGCAGTACTTC. Its translation: CASSVKGSSYEQYF.

The rearrangement links TRBV6-4 to TRBJ2-1; 7 positions match TRBD1. CDR1 and CDR2 (germline): MRHNA, SNTAGT. The CDR3 spans 16 residues. J was trimmed by 5 bases and V by 0 bases; bases with no gene match: 7. The CDR3 DNA sequence: TGTGCCAGCAGTGACTCGAAGGGGGCTAAAAACAATGAGCAGTTCTTC. As protein: CASSDSKGAKNNEQFF.

The V call is TRBV6-5, the J call TRBJ2-7; D remains unclear. Germline V lookup: CDR1 MNHEY, CDR2 SVGAGI. The V gene lost 3 bases and the J gene lost 0 bases, with 6 bases spanning the gap. This CDR3 is built from 13 residues. The CDR3 nucleotides are TGTGCCAGCAGTTATACGAGCTCCTACGAGCAGTACTTC. It codes for CASSYTSSYEQYF.

The chain combines TRBV5-1 with TRBJ1-6; D is possibly TRBD1 (6 bases). In germline, CDR1 is SGHRS, CDR2 YFSETQ. The CDR3 has 14 amino acids. The ends were cut back, 4 bases at V and 5 bases at J, with 10 bases in the middle. CDR3 DNA: TGCGCCAGCAGCGGACAGTTCGATAATTCACCCCTCCACTTT. It yields the protein CASSGQFDNSPLHF.

The J gene is TRBJ2-7, the V gene TRBV11-2, with 9 bases identical to TRBD2. CDR3 length: 15 residues. Germline CDR1 reads SGHAT; CDR2 reads FQNNGV. Unmatched junction bases numbered 13, after V lost 4 bases and J lost 9 bases. Written as DNA, the CDR3 is TGTGCCAGCAGCTCAGGGGCTAGCGGGGCCTCGGCGCAGTACTTC. Amino acids: CASSSGASGASAQYF.

This rearrangement joins TRBV7-6 to TRBJ2-5; D is perhaps TRBD2 (5 bases). Germline lookup yields CDR1 SGHVS and CDR2 FNYEAQ. The CDR3 runs to 13 residues. The germline V and J ends were trimmed by 8 bases and 1 base, with 11 bases remaining between them. CDR3 loop: CASPEGLQETQYF. In nucleotides, the CDR3 is TGTGCCAGCCCCGAGGGTCTCCAAGAGACCCAGTACTTC.